Listed here are 18 T cell receptor beta chains from one sample, sequenced in a study of blood T cell repertoires in COVID-19. The data were produced by immunoSEQ multiplex PCR, yet TCRdb's version contains in-frame clones alone and is incomplete. The data contain around 260,000 clones, about 87% of them singletons. Input material: peripheral blood. These receptors originate from a woman in her sixties or seventies with COVID-19, enrolled during active disease.

With regard to this clone: Different DNA sequences within this sample yield the same CDR3. The V call is TRBV4-2, the J call TRBJ1-2; D is uncertain. The V end lost 0 bases, the J end lost 4 bases, and 6 bases lay between the germline ends. Germline V gene data show CDR1 as LGHNA and CDR2 as YNFKEQ. CDR3 length equals 13 residues. CDR3 sequence: CASSQDRSYGYTF. CDR3 sequence (DNA): TGTGCCAGCAGCCAAGATCGCAGCTATGGCTACACCTTC.

V gene TRBV7-3 combines with J gene TRBJ2-2; no reliable D call. In germline, CDR1 is SGHTA, CDR2 FQGTGA. V was cut by 2 bases and J by 3 bases, with 13 bases left in between. This CDR3 has 16 residues. CDR3 region: CASSLPPAEYTGELFF. CDR3 DNA sequence: TGTGCCAGCAGCTTACCTCCCGCAGAATACACCGGGGAGCTGTTTTTT. The whole variable domain, filled in from reference TRBV7-3 and TRBJ2-2, reads GAGVSQTPSNKVTEKGKYVELRCDPISGHTALYWYRQSLGQGPEFLIYFQGTGAADDSGLPNDRFFAVRPEGSVSTLKIQRTERGDSAVYLCASSLPPAEYTGELFFGEGSRLTVL.

The chain joins TRBV6-5 to TRBJ1-2; 7 bases map to TRBD1. From germline, CDR1 is MNHEY and CDR2 SVGAGI. The CDR3 covers 13 residues. V trimming: 9 bases; J trimming: 4 bases; junction bases outside the gene matches: 8. CDR3 coding DNA: TGTGCCAGTCATCGACAGGGTCCCTATGGCTACACCTTC. This codes for CASHRQGPYGYTF.

The chain joins TRBV2 to TRBJ1-5; possible D gene TRBD1, 6 bases. V was shortened by 1 base and J by 0 bases, with 10 bases between the two germline ends. Per the germline V gene, CDR1 is SNHLY and CDR2 is FYNNEI. The CDR3 sequence is 16 residues long. The CDR3 spells CASSEVGQISNQPQHF. CDR3 nucleotides: TGTGCCAGCAGTGAAGTGGGACAAATTAGCAATCAGCCCCAGCATTTT.

This chain connects TRBV4-1 to TRBJ2-7, with TRBD2 matching 9 bases. The germline V gene encodes CDR1 MGHRA and CDR2 YSYEKL. The CDR3 covers 14 residues. With V trimmed by 5 bases and J by 2 bases, 4 bases remained unmatched. CDR3 sequence reads: CASSALAGPYEQYF. In DNA form, the CDR3 reads TGCGCCAGCAGCGCTCTAGCGGGGCCCTACGAGCAGTACTTC.

This clone has just a few counts. The J gene is TRBJ1-3, the V gene TRBV7-9; 7 bases are shared with TRBD1. With V trimmed by 5 bases and J by 2 bases, 9 bases remained unmatched. CDR1 and CDR2 from the germline V gene are SEHNR and FQNEAQ (reference sequence). There are 16 residues in the CDR3. The CDR3 region has the DNA TGTGCCAGCAGCCAGGAGGGGGCGTCGGCTGGAAACACCATATATTTT. Translating gives CASSQEGASAGNTIYF.

The rearrangement uses TRBV18 and TRBJ1-5, with no clear D. V lost 2 bases, J lost 9 bases, and 11 bases lay in between. Germline V gene data show CDR1 as KGHSH and CDR2 as LQKENI. The CDR3 spans 13 residues. In nucleotides, the CDR3 is TGTGCCAGCTCACCATCAATTCCCGGGCCCCAGCATTTT. Translated, it gives CASSPSIPGPQHF.

The V gene is TRBV6-2 or TRBV6-3, the J gene TRBJ2-1; 9 nucleotides match TRBD1. V was clipped by 6 bases and J by 0 bases; unmatched bases: 3. Germline-derived CDR1 and CDR2 are MNHEY and SVGEGT. The CDR3 has 15 residues. CDR3 DNA: TGTGCCAGCAGCCAACAGGGGGCCTCCTACAATGAGCAGTTCTTC. Translation: CASSQQGASYNEQFF.

The chain recombines TRBV10-3 with TRBJ1-1; TRBD1 matches at 8 bases. Germline CDR1 reads ENHRY; CDR2 reads SYGVKD. CDR3 size: 13 residues. Germline trimming cut 8 bases from V and 0 bases from J; bases unmatched to any gene: 2. DNA for the CDR3: TGTGCCATCCAACAGGGGGTGAACACTGAAGCTTTCTTT. Residues: CAIQQGVNTEAFF.

This rearrangement joins TRBV10-3 to TRBJ2-7; 8 positions match TRBD1. With V trimmed by 5 bases and J by 0 bases, 9 bases remained unmatched. This CDR3 has 16 residues. Germline CDR1 ENHRY, CDR2 SYGVKD. The CDR3 DNA is TGTGCCATCAGTCCCGGGACAGGACTGAGCTCCTACGAGCAGTACTTC. It specifies CAISPGTGLSSYEQYF.

On this clone itself: This same CDR3 is encoded by further DNA sequences in the sample. This chain links TRBV5-1 with TRBJ2-7, with TRBD1 identical over 9 bases. This CDR3 comprises 15 residues. CDR1 is SGHRS, CDR2 YFSETQ, per germline. The junction had 3 bases not matched to a gene; V was cut back by 0 bases and J by 2 bases. CDR3 sequence: CASSLEGTGTYEQYF. For the CDR3, the DNA is TGCGCCAGCAGCTTGGAGGGGACAGGGACCTACGAGCAGTACTTC.

This chain's CDR3 is CASSVSGVSGNTIYF. CDR3 DNA: TGCGCCAGCAGCGTGTCGGGGGTCTCTGGAAACACCATATATTTT. This sequence joins TRBV5-1 and TRBJ1-3; D is perhaps TRBD1 (5 bases). This CDR3 has 15 amino acids. The ends were cut back, 4 bases at V and 0 bases at J, with 11 bases in the middle. Germline assignment: CDR1 SGHRS and CDR2 YFSETQ.

The J gene is TRBJ1-2, the V gene TRBV5-4; D may be TRBD1 (5 bases). Germline V gene data show CDR1 as SGHNT and CDR2 as YYREEE (reference sequence). CDR3 size: 13 residues. V gave up 0 bases and J gave up 11 bases, with 14 bases separating them. In nucleotides, the CDR3 is TGTGCCAGCAGCTTGGCGGGCAGGGTGGAATACACCTTC. Protein: CASSLAGRVEYTF.

This clone was found once. The rearrangement joins TRBV6-5 to TRBJ1-5, with a possible D match to TRBD1 (6 bases). V was cut by 0 bases and J by 7 bases, with 10 bases left in between. Germline V gene sequence: CDR1 MNHEY, CDR2 SVGAGI. This CDR3 has 14 residues. The CDR3 bases are TGTGCCAGCAGTTACTCGAGGGGGGGGCAGCCCCAGCATTTT. Amino acids: CASSYSRGGQPQHF.

In DNA, the CDR3 is TGTGCCAGTAGTATGATTAGGCTAGCGGGAGTATTTGAGCAGTTCTTC. It specifies CASSMIRLAGVFEQFF. The chain couples TRBV19 to TRBJ2-1; 10 bases are a match to TRBD2. The CDR3 has 16 amino acids. Germline V gene data show CDR1 as LNHDA and CDR2 as SQIVND (reference sequence). J gave up 9 bases and V 3 bases, and 11 bases lay outside the gene matches. The variable domain in full, with the rest retrieved from reference TRBV19 and TRBJ2-1, is DGGITQSPKYLFRKEGQNVTLSCEQNLNHDAMYWYRQDPGQGLRLIYYSQIVNDFQKGDIAEGYSVSREKKESFPLTVTSAQKNPTAFYLCASSMIRLAGVFEQFFGPGTRLTVL.

The rearrangement links TRBV4-1 to TRBJ1-1; the D is unclear. Germline CDR1 and CDR2: MGHRA and YSYEKL. The CDR3 is 12 residues long. V was pared by 1 base and J by 11 bases, with 11 bases between. CDR3 region: CASSQGGLGAFF. The CDR3 nucleotides read TGCGCCAGCAGCCAAGGAGGTCTCGGCGCTTTCTTT.

A single count supports this clone. This chain uses TRBV2 with TRBJ1-5; TRBD1 might be the D (5 bases). The CDR3 extends over 11 amino acids. Germline V gene lookup returns CDR1 SNHLY and CDR2 FYNNEI. With 6 bases removed from V and 9 bases from J, the gap between germline ends came to 9 bases. The chain's CDR3 is CASSVTGPQHF. The DNA of the CDR3 is TGTGCCAGCAGCGTTACAGGGCCCCAGCATTTT.

This chain links TRBV11-3 with TRBJ2-3; no clear D. The CDR3 runs 15 residues. The germline gives CDR1 SGHNT, CDR2 YENEEA. V gave up 3 bases and J gave up 2 bases, with 12 bases separating them. CDR3 in DNA: TGTGCCAGCAGCTTGGTACGAGACAACACAGATACGCAGTATTTT. This codes for CASSLVRDNTDTQYF.